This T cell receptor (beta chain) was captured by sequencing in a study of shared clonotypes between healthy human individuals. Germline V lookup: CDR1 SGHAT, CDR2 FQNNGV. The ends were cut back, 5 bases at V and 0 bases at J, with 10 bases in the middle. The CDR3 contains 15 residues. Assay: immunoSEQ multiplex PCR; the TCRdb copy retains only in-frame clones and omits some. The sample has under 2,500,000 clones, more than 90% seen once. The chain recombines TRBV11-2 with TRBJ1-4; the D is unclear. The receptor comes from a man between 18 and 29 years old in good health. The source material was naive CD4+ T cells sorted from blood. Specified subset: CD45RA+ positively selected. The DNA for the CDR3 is TGTGCCAGCAGCGCCGACGGTGCAACTAATGAAAAACTGTTTTTT. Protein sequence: CASSADGATNEKLFF.